What follows are 12 T cell receptor beta chains derived from one specimen sequenced in a study of human T cells and chemical hapten exposure. Using its own MiXCR run on the RACE reads, TCRdb lists one record per CDR3 protein. The sample shows fewer than 130,000 distinct CDR3 sequences, around 10% of them seen only once. Indicated time point: patch test 1, 2 weeks after DPC sensitization. Treatment here: therapeutic diphenylcyclopropenone sensitization with weekly scalp DPC. The source was whole blood, collected in connection with sensitization to the hapten diphenylcyclopropenone (DPC). The receptors stem from a woman aged 40-49 years with alopecia areata. Some clones in this sample may be carry-over from other donors' samples.

As DNA, the CDR3 is TGTGCCAGCAGCGTAGACAGTAGGAAGAATGAGCAGTTCTTC. Protein product: CASSVDSRKNEQFF. V usage is TRBV9 and J usage is TRBJ2-1; D unresolved. The ends were cut back, 0 bases at V and 7 bases at J, with 11 bases in the middle. In germline, CDR1 is SGDLS, CDR2 YYNGEE. This CDR3 is built from 14 residues.

This clonotype appeared a few times. V and J are TRBV7-2 and TRBJ1-2; perhaps TRBD1 as D (6 bases). Germline values: CDR1 SGHTA, CDR2 FQGNSA. Trimming cost V 4 bases and J 4 bases, with 16 bases left between them. This CDR3 spans 15 amino acids. CDR3 protein: CASSSRGGGAYGYTF. Here the CDR3 DNA reads TGTGCCAGCAGCTCTCGCGGGGGCGGGGCCTATGGCTACACCTTC. The whole variable domain, remainder taken from reference TRBV7-2 and TRBJ1-2, is GAGVSQSPSNKVTEKGKDVELRCDPISGHTALYWYRQSLGQGLEFLIYFQGNSAPDKSGLPSDRFSAERTGGSVSTLTIQRTQQEDSAVYLCASSSRGGGAYGYTFGSGTRLTVV.

This clonotype was counted only a few times. The J gene is TRBJ1-2, the V gene TRBV28; TRBD1 aligns across 7 bases. The germline V gene has CDR1 MDHEN and CDR2 SYDVKM. CDR3 length: 12 amino acids. V shed 8 bases, J shed 1 base, and the junction held 1 base outside the gene matches. The CDR3 protein is CASQGVNYGYTF. CDR3 bases: TGTGCCAGCCAGGGGGTTAACTATGGCTACACCTTC.

This sequence joins TRBV20-1 and TRBJ2-3; D may match TRBD1 or TRBD2 (5 bases each). Germline CDR1 DFQATT, CDR2 SNEGSKA (reference sequence). The CDR3 contains 15 residues. Trimming left V 6 bases short and J 2 bases short, with 18 bases between. CDR3 in amino acids: CSADTGRTNTDTQYF. The DNA for the CDR3 is TGCAGTGCGGATACGGGACGAACAAACACAGATACGCAGTATTTT.

This clonotype was observed many times. This rearrangement joins TRBV6-2 or TRBV6-3 to TRBJ1-5, with a tentative D call TRBD1 (6 bases). Trimming removed 0 bases from V and 6 bases from J, with 18 bases in between. Looked up from germline, CDR1 is MNHEY and CDR2 is SVGEGT. The CDR3 spans 17 residues. This chain's CDR3 is CASSYSNRGALGQPQHF. The DNA for the CDR3 is TGTGCCAGCAGTTACTCGAATCGGGGGGCGCTCGGTCAGCCCCAGCATTTT.

This clonotype was observed many times. The J gene is TRBJ1-1, the V gene TRBV7-6, with unresolved D. Germline CDR1 reads SGHVS; CDR2 reads FNYEAQ. This CDR3 is 13 amino acids long. The V and J ends lost 1 base and 2 bases respectively, with 5 bases between them. The CDR3 nucleotides are TGTGCCAGCAGCTTAGTCCCCAACACTGAAGCTTTCTTT. This sequence encodes CASSLVPNTEAFF.

The table lists this clonotype with many counts. This chain connects TRBV28 to TRBJ2-1; TRBD2 matches at 10 bases. The CDR3 is made up of 19 amino acids. The V and J ends lost 7 bases and 0 bases, in that order; junction bases with no gene match: 15. CDR1 is MDHEN and CDR2 is SYDVKM in the germline V gene. This CDR3 is CASTRAGGLGQSSYNEQFF. CDR3 nucleotides: TGTGCCAGCACCCGAGCGGGAGGGCTTGGCCAGAGCTCCTACAATGAGCAGTTCTTC.

This clonotype was seen only a few times. This chain joins TRBV29-1 and TRBJ2-2; TRBD1 is a possible D gene (7 bases). Germline CDR1 is SQVTM and CDR2 is ANQGSEA. V was cut by 7 bases and J by 7 bases, with 25 bases left in between. This CDR3 has 16 residues. The CDR3 spells CSANRGGHSRSGELFF. CDR3 coding DNA: TGCAGCGCGAACAGGGGAGGACACTCTCGGAGCGGGGAGCTGTTTTTT.

The rearrangement uses TRBV6-2 or TRBV6-3 and TRBJ1-5, with TRBD1 as a possible D gene (6 bases). Germline assignment: CDR1 MNHEY and CDR2 SVGEGT. Trimming shortened V by 5 bases and J by 3 bases, and 17 bases separated the two germline ends. This CDR3 comprises 16 residues. The CDR3 loop is CASSDRTGTFNQPQHF. CDR3 coding DNA: TGTGCCAGCAGTGATCGTACAGGGACTTTCAATCAGCCCCAGCATTTT.

Ten or more counts support this clonotype. V and J are TRBV20-1 and TRBJ2-5; TRBD2 is a possible D gene (6 bases). Germline assignment: CDR1 DFQATT and CDR2 SNEGSKA (reference sequence). Trimming left V 0 bases short and J 5 bases short, with 13 bases between. The CDR3 length is 14 residues. CDR3 loop: CSARDAGKGETQYF. The CDR3 nucleotides read TGCAGTGCTAGAGACGCGGGAAAGGGGGAGACCCAGTACTTC.

This clonotype was observed a few times. The rearrangement uses TRBV15 and TRBJ2-5; 7 nucleotides match TRBD2. V shed 0 bases and J 4 bases; nucleotides not matched to a gene: 5. The germline V gene encodes CDR1 LNHNV and CDR2 YYDKDF (reference sequence). The CDR3 is made up of 15 amino acids. The CDR3 loop is CATSRDPGRVETQYF. CDR3 in DNA: TGTGCCACCAGCAGAGATCCGGGGAGGGTAGAGACCCAGTACTTC.

This chain links TRBV7-2 with TRBJ1-1, with D perhaps matching TRBD1 (6 bases). The CDR3 totals 15 residues. The germline V gene has CDR1 SGHTA and CDR2 FQGNSA. V lost 1 base to trimming and J lost 6 bases, with 15 bases between them. Here the CDR3 DNA reads TGTGCCAGCAGCTTAGTAGCCCAGGGGAAGTCTGAAGCTTTCTTT. It yields the protein CASSLVAQGKSEAFF.